The present entry profiles one T cell receptor beta chain with its context. This clone was seen once. Its antigen is unknown. Per-base quality was not reported, and no clone a single base away is much larger than it. The data were taken from a study of blood T cell repertoires in COVID-19 (TCRdb year 2020). For context, the study as a whole: Collaborator samples came from the United States, Italy and Spain and covered acute and convalescent phases of COVID-19. The material from the prospective study consisted of cDNA or gDNA derived from T cells, B-cell-depleted T cells, or PBMCs. Deeply sampled blood TCRbeta repertoires from subjects exposed to, actively infected with, or recovered from COVID-19 were included in the dataset. The repertoires were made available in a free public database intended to serve as a resource for research on the immune response to SARS-CoV-2. Samples came from the ongoing ImmuneRACE study (first 160 participants) plus 1,254 subjects from 6 global collaborators. Nearly every sample came with metadata listing a de-identified subject ID, COVID-19 status, age in years and sex. HLA class I and class II types, where available, came from metadata supplied by the sample provider rather than from assay-based typing.

CDR1 PRHDT and CDR2 FYEKMQ are derived from the germline V gene (reference sequence). The CDR3 goes from the cysteine to the phenylalanine over 15 residues. This entry keeps only the CDR3 DNA: 45 bases, framed from base 1. V ends up 5 bases short and J 5 bases short, with an unmatched junction base count of 8. Paper-wide results and their limitations: The quantity of clinical and demographic metadata differed by source and by participant and was supplied without curation.

Whole blood was collected in K2EDTA tubes by collaborating institutions according to the institutions' own protocols. For TCRbeta analysis, collaborators shipped samples as frozen whole blood, isolated PBMCs, or DNA extracted from either of those sample types. TCRbeta CDR3 regions were amplified from genomic DNA by means of the immunoSEQ Assay, a bias-controlled multiplex PCR. The paper's processing steps were these. The number of nucleated cells in each sample was estimated by amplification of reference gene primers within the assay. To quantify the absolute abundance of each unique TCRbeta CDR3 rearrangement, sequence reads were collapsed and filtered. For each sample, productive Simpson clonality was calculated by taking the square root of Simpson's diversity index across productive rearrangements. Here the immuneACCESS table is served through TCRdb, limited to in-frame sequences with V and J called. Missing clones are a known gap in these copies; in checked studies unresolved V genes cover under half, and the rest lacks a known reason. That table is the source of V, J and clone size, and D and trimming were worked out from the DNA. This sample comprises about 190,000 clones, roughly 82% of them detected only once. Clones ranked in the top ten supply about 5.5% of the sample.

Sequencing was carried out using peripheral blood. Recombination joined TRBV13 with TRBJ2-2; TRBD2 aligns with 7 central bases. The receptor was derived from a woman aged 25 to 45 with acute or convalescent COVID-19. The CDR3 corresponds to CASSQSAGRTGELFF. The base sequence is TGTGCCAGCAGCCAATCAGCGGGAAGAACCGGGGAGCTGTTTTTT.